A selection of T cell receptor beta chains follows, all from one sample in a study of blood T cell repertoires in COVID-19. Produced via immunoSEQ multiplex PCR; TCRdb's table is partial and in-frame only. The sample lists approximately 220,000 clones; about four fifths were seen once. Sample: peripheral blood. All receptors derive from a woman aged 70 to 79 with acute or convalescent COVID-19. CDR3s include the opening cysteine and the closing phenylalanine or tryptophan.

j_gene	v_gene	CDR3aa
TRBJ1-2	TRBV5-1	CASSLEGGGYGYTF
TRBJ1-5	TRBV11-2	CASSLDSDQPQHF
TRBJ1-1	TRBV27	CASSLSTGGNTEAFF
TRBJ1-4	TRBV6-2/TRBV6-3	CASSYSGLREKLFF
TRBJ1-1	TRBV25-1	CASSAGTDPNTEAFF
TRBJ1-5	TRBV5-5	CASRAGQTSNQPQHF
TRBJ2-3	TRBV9	CASNPQGGTDTQYF
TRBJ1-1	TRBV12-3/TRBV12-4	CASKFRGTEAFF
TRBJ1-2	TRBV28	CASNDQGTNYGYTF
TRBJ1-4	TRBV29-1	CSVEEDSGYEKLFF
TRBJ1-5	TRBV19	CASSTMSGVPNQPQHF
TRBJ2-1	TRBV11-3	CASSYPSGEQFF
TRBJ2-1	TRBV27	CALRRDREECEQFF
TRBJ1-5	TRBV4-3	CASSQYLGPSYQPQHF
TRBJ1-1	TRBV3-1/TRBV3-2	CASSRITGGRSTEAFF
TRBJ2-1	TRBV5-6	CASSQDRVIGNEQFF
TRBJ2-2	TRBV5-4	CASSLDQTGELFF
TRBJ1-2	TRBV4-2	CASSQGGEGSYGYTF
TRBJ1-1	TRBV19	CASSIPTIRRRNTEAFF
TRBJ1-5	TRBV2	CASSEGDRVKAQHF
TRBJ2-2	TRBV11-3	CASSNGIGELFF
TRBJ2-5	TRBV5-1	CASSSGPGGETQYF
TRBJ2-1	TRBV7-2	CASSLDFGRGNNEQFF
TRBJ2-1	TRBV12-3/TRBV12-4	CASSSSNEQFF
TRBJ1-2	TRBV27	CASRKATGVYGYTF
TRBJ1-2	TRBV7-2	CASSFQPGQGSPGYTF
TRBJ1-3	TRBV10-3	CAISEGGQGAGNTIYF
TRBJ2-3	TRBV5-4	CASSLSGGAGADTQYF
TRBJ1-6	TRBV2	CASTRDSGLTNSPLHF
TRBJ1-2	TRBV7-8	CASSIDRSYGYTF
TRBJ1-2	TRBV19	CASSLFQGNYGYTF
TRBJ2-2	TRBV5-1	CASSLEQNTGELFF
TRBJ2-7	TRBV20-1	CSASYRQYEQYF
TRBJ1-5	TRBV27	CASSKWGNNQPQHF
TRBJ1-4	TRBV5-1	CASSLGHGGFNEKLFF
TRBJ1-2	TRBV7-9	CASSLDSYGYTF
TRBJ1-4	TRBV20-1	CSASRGAKEKLFF
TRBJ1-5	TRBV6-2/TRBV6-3	CASSPFSGRNNQPQHF
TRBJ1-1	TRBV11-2	CASSSEVSNTEAFF